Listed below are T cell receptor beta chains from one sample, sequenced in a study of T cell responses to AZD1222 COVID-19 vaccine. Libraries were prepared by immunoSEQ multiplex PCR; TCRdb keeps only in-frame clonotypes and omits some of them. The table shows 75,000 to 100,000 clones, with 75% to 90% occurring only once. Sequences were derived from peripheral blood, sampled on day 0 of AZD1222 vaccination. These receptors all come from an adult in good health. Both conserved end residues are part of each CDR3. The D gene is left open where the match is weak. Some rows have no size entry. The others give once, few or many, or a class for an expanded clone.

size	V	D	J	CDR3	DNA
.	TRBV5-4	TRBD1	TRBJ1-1	CASSRGQGTEAFF	TGTGCCAGCAGCAGGGGGCAGGGAACTGAAGCTTTCTTT
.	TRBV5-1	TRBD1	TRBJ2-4	CASTRTGVGNIQYF	TGCGCCAGCACCAGGACAGGGGTGGGAAACATTCAGTACTTC
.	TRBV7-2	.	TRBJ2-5	CASSLVTAQGETQYF	TGTGCCAGCAGCTTAGTCACCGCGCAAGGGGAGACCCAGTACTTC
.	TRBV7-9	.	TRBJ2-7	CASSLAPATYEQYF	TGTGCCAGCAGCTTAGCCCCGGCAACCTACGAGCAGTACTTC
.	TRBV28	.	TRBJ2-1	CASASGAGVLRSEQFF	TGTGCCAGCGCCTCAGGGGCGGGAGTATTAAGGAGTGAGCAGTTCTTC
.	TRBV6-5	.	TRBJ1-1	CASNLDGLNTEAFF	TGTGCCAGCAATTTGGACGGACTGAACACTGAAGCTTTCTTT
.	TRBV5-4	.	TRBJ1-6	CASSLETNYNSPLHF	TGTGCCAGCAGCTTGGAGACCAACTATAATTCACCCCTCCACTTT
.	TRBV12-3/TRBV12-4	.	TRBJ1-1	CASSSGLSEAFF	TGTGCCAGCAGTTCGGGCCTATCGGAAGCTTTCTTT
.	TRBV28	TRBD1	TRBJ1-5	CASRTQGAIGNQPQHF	TGTGCCAGCAGGACTCAGGGGGCGATTGGCAATCAGCCCCAGCATTTT
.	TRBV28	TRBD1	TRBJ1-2	CASSSGQGNYGYTF	TGTGCCAGCAGTTCGGGACAGGGGAACTATGGCTACACCTTC
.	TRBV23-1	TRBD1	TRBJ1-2	CARPPDRKANYGYTF	TGCGCCAGGCCACCGGACAGGAAAGCTAACTATGGCTACACCTTC
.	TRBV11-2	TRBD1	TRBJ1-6	CASSYQGTDNSPLHF	TGTGCCAGCAGCTATCAGGGGACAGATAATTCACCCCTCCACTTT
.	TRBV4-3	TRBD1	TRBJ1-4	CASSQGHGTGDEKLFF	TGCGCCAGCAGCCAAGGGCATGGGACAGGGGATGAAAAACTGTTTTTT
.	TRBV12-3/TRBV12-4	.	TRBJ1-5	CASTLNAQPQHF	TGTGCCAGCACGCTAAATGCCCAGCCCCAGCATTTT
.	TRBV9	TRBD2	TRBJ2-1	CASSVGLAGGISGYNEQFF	TGTGCCAGCAGCGTAGGACTAGCGGGAGGGATTAGCGGCTACAATGAGCAGTTCTTC
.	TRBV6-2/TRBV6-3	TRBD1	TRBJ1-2	CASSYSRQGDYGYTF	TGTGCCAGCAGTTACTCGCGACAGGGGGACTATGGCTACACCTTC
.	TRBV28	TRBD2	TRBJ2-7	CASSLLLAGLEQYF	TGTGCCAGCAGTTTATTACTAGCGGGCCTCGAGCAGTACTTC
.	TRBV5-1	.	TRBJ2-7	CASSPRQASSYEQYF	TGCGCCAGCAGCCCGAGACAGGCTAGCTCCTACGAGCAGTACTTC
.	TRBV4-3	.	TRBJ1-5	CASSQVVADQPQHF	TGCGCCAGCAGCCAAGTTGTGGCAGATCAGCCCCAGCATTTT
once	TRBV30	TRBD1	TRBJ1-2	CAWNRQGALYGYTF	TGTGCCTGGAATAGACAGGGGGCACTCTATGGCTACACCTTC
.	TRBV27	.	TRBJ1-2	CASSLRGGMVYGYTF	TGTGCCAGCAGTTTAAGAGGGGGGATGGTCTATGGCTACACCTTC
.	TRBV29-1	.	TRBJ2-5	CSAQNRAETQYF	TGCAGCGCCCAAAACCGGGCGGAGACCCAGTACTTC
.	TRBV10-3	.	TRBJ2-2	CAISADSGTGELFF	TGTGCCATCAGTGCCGACTCAGGCACCGGGGAGCTGTTTTTT
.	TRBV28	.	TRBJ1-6	CASLQPETHSPLHF	TGTGCCAGCCTTCAGCCGGAGACCCATTCACCCCTCCACTTT
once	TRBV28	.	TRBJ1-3	CASSPRWAGNTIYF	TGTGCCAGCAGTCCCCGGTGGGCTGGAAACACCATATATTTT
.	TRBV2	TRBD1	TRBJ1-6	CASSGRTGTRNSPLHF	TGTGCCAGCAGTGGTCGGACAGGGACTCGTAATTCACCCCTCCACTTT
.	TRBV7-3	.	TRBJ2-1	CASSPQPRNEQFF	TGTGCCAGCAGCCCCCAACCGCGTAATGAGCAGTTCTTC
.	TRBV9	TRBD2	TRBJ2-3	CASSSAGDTDTQYF	TGTGCCAGCAGCTCAGCGGGGGACACAGATACGCAGTATTTT
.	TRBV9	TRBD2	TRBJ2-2	CASSPGLAGYTGELFF	TGTGCCAGCAGCCCCGGACTAGCGGGGTACACCGGGGAGCTGTTTTTT
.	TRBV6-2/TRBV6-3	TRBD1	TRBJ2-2	CASSYLLTGQFTGELFF	TGTGCCAGCAGTTACCTCCTGACAGGGCAGTTCACCGGGGAGCTGTTTTTT
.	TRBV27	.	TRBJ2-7	CASSGRGDSYEQYF	TGTGCCAGCAGTGGCAGGGGGGACAGCTACGAGCAGTACTTC
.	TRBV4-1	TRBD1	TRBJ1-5	CASSQPGQIGQPQHF	TGCGCCAGCAGCCAGCCGGGACAGATCGGTCAGCCCCAGCATTTT